These T cell receptor beta chains were read from a single sample in a study of CD8+ T cells in alopecia areata. Produced via immunoSEQ multiplex PCR; TCRdb's table is partial and in-frame only. The table records about 190,000 clones, approximately 56% of them present only once. The sequencing used CD4+ T cells sorted from blood, collected at week 0. These receptors originate from a human donor with alopecia areata. Both conserved end residues are part of each CDR3. The order of the fields is V gene, clone size, D gene, J gene, CDR3 DNA, CDR3 protein. D genes are given only for firm matches. The size of a clone is reported for some rows only, either as once, few or many, or as a class for expanded clones.

>TRBV5-6|once|NA|TRBJ1-1
TGTGCCAGCAGCTTGGGCCTGACAGGCAAGATCCGAGCTTTCTTT
CASSLGLTGKIRAFF
>TRBV6-5|NA|NA|TRBJ1-1
TGTGCCAGCAGCTCTATAAGGACTGAAGCTTTCTTT
CASSSIRTEAFF
>TRBV5-1|many|NA|TRBJ1-1
TGCGCCAGCAGCAAACAGGGTGGGGAAGCTTTCTTT
CASSKQGGEAFF
>TRBV11-2|once|NA|TRBJ1-2
TGTGCCAGCAGCTTAGAAGTCACCGGCAGGGCGAGTGGCTACACCTTC
CASSLEVTGRASGYTF
>TRBV7-9|NA|NA|TRBJ2-7
TGTGCCAGCAGCTTAGGGGTCCACTCCTACGAGCAGTACTTC
CASSLGVHSYEQYF
>TRBV29-1|NA|NA|TRBJ1-1
TGCAGCGTTGTTCGTAGACTGAACACTGAAGCTTTCTTT
CSVVRRLNTEAFF
>TRBV5-1|few|NA|TRBJ2-1
TGCGCCAGCAGCTTGGGTAGCTCCTACAATGAGCAGTTCTTC
CASSLGSSYNEQFF
>TRBV4-2|NA|NA|TRBJ1-5
TGTGCCAGCAGCCAAGAAGGGGTGGCATTCAATCAGCCCCAGCATTTT
CASSQEGVAFNQPQHF
>TRBV15|NA|NA|TRBJ1-6
TGTGCCACCAGCAGAGACCGGGGACCCCTCCACTTT
CATSRDRGPLHF
>TRBV29-1|once|TRBD1|TRBJ2-4
TGCAGCGTTGGAATCGGACAGGGGGCCAAAAACATTCAGTACTTC
CSVGIGQGAKNIQYF
>TRBV29-1|NA|TRBD1|TRBJ2-5
TGCAGCACAGTCCGGGACAGGGTCTCGGAGACCCAGTACTTC
CSTVRDRVSETQYF
>TRBV7-2|NA|TRBD1|TRBJ2-5
TGTGCCAGCAGCTCCGACAGGGGTGGGGAGACCCAGTACTTC
CASSSDRGGETQYF
>TRBV4-1|NA|NA|TRBJ1-2
TGCGCCAGCAGCCAAGATAGAGGGGTTCGCTATGGCTACACCTTC
CASSQDRGVRYGYTF
>TRBV30|NA|NA|TRBJ1-1
TGTGCCTGGAGTGCGGGACTTAGGAACACTGAAGCTTTCTTT
CAWSAGLRNTEAFF
>TRBV7-9|NA|NA|TRBJ1-1
TGTGCCAGCAGCCAACACCAATTACAGGGTGAAGCTTTCTTT
CASSQHQLQGEAFF
>TRBV9|NA|NA|TRBJ1-5
TGTGCCAGCAGCACCATGGAGGGCAATCAGCCCCAGCATTTT
CASSTMEGNQPQHF
>TRBV29-1|NA|TRBD1|TRBJ2-3
TGCAGCGTTGAAACCCGGACAGGGCACACAGATACGCAGTATTTT
CSVETRTGHTDTQYF